Listed here are 22 T cell receptor beta chains from one sample, sequenced in a study of blood T cell repertoires in COVID-19 (dated by TCRdb to 2018 to 2020). To prepare the library, the immunoSEQ multiplex PCR assay was applied. This immuneACCESS table, as held by TCRdb, lists in-frame sequences with V and J called but not all clones. Of the missing ones, under half trace to an unresolved V gene in checked studies; the others have no known cause. The sample records around 230,000 clones, about nine tenths of which are singletons. Under 14% of the sample is taken by the ten largest. The sample taken for sequencing was peripheral blood. Source of these receptors: a man aged 45-60 years with COVID-19, enrolled during active disease.

V and J are TRBV10-3 and TRBJ1-4; 7 bases map to TRBD1. The V and J ends lost 0 bases and 7 bases, in that order; junction bases with no gene match: 8. The germline CDR1 and CDR2 sequences are ENHRY and SYGVKD. The CDR3 spans 16 residues. This chain's CDR3 is CAISESGGQFTEKLFF. CDR3 coding DNA: TGTGCCATCAGTGAGTCGGGGGGACAGTTTACTGAAAAACTGTTTTTT.

The chain is built from TRBV3-1 (or the pseudogene TRBV3-2) and TRBJ2-7; D uncertain. This CDR3 is built from 14 residues. Germline lookup yields CDR1 LGHDT and CDR2 YNNKEL (reference sequence). V was cut by 3 bases and J by 3 bases, with 12 bases left in between. The CDR3 protein is CASSHRNPIYEQYF. The CDR3 DNA is TGTGCCAGCAGCCACAGGAACCCCATCTACGAGCAGTACTTC.

In this sample, this clone turned up a few times. V is TRBV19 and J is TRBJ2-7, with D uncertain. CDR1 and CDR2 from the germline V gene are LNHDA and SQIVND (reference sequence). V was cut by 1 base and J by 3 bases, with 7 bases left in between. This CDR3 has 13 residues. DNA of the CDR3: TGTGCCAGTAGTATAGTTCCCTTCTACGAGCAGTACTTC. Translating gives CASSIVPFYEQYF.

The chain recombines TRBV2 with TRBJ2-7, with D possibly TRBD2 on 5 matching bases. Germline assignment: CDR1 SNHLY and CDR2 FYNNEI. Between the trimmed V and J ends, which lost 3 bases and 2 bases, there was a span of 11 bases. This CDR3 has 14 amino acids. CDR3 loop: CASSDLRGAYEQYF. CDR3 DNA sequence: TGTGCCAGCAGTGACTTACGGGGAGCCTACGAGCAGTACTTC. Based on the CDR3 plus reference TRBV2 and TRBJ2-7, the full variable domain is EPEVTQTPSHQVTQMGQEVILRCVPISNHLYFYWYRQILGQKVEFLVSFYNNEISEKSEIFDDQFSVERPDGSNFTLKIRSTKLEDSAMYFCASSDLRGAYEQYFGPGTRLTVT.

V gene TRBV7-2 combines with J gene TRBJ1-2, with D possibly TRBD1 on 5 matching bases. Trimming took 1 base from V and 7 from J, leaving 13 bases between them. Germline loops: CDR1 SGHTA, CDR2 FQGNSA. The length of the CDR3 is 14 residues. The CDR3 nucleotides read TGTGCCAGCAGCTTAGTTGGCAGGGTTGCTGGCTACACCTTC. It codes for CASSLVGRVAGYTF.

The chain combines TRBV5-1 with TRBJ1-1, with unresolved D. The CDR3 is 13 residues long. V lost 2 bases and J lost 0, with 5 bases in between. Germline V gene lookup returns CDR1 SGHRS and CDR2 YFSETQ. The CDR3 nucleotides are TGCGCCAGCAGCTTAACAGTGAACACTGAAGCTTTCTTT. Translating gives CASSLTVNTEAFF.

This clone has only a few counts. This sequence joins TRBV3-1 (or the pseudogene TRBV3-2) and TRBJ2-7; D is undetermined. This CDR3 is 14 amino acids long. The germline V gene has CDR1 LGHDT and CDR2 YNNKEL (reference sequence). V shed 1 base and J shed 6 bases, with 13 bases lying between them. CDR3 sequence reads: CASSQVSRTSEQYF. As DNA, the CDR3 is TGTGCCAGCAGCCAAGTTTCGCGTACGTCCGAGCAGTACTTC.

The chain joins TRBV12-5 to TRBJ2-2; D is ambiguous. Germline V gene sequence: CDR1 LGHNT, CDR2 FRNRAP. The CDR3 contains 14 residues. The V end was cut by 1 base, the J end by 2 bases, with 5 bases between. This CDR3 reads CASGLGINTGELFF. The CDR3 nucleotides read TGTGCTAGTGGTTTGGGTATTAACACCGGGGAGCTGTTTTTT.

For this clone: Other DNA variants within this sample encode the same CDR3. The J gene is TRBJ2-7, the V gene TRBV6-5, with TRBD2 identical over 10 bases. The CDR3 length is 14 residues. The V segment lost 6 bases and the J segment 3 bases; nucleotides outside the gene matches: 5. The germline V gene has CDR1 MNHEY and CDR2 SVGAGI. The CDR3 loop reads CASSRTSGSYEQYF. CDR3 DNA: TGTGCCAGCAGCCGGACTAGCGGAAGCTACGAGCAGTACTTC.

The chain employs TRBV28 and TRBJ2-7; 8 nucleotides agree with TRBD1. Per germline, CDR1 MDHEN and CDR2 SYDVKM. The J segment lost 4 bases and the V segment lost 8 bases, leaving 7 bases of the junction unmatched. The CDR3 sequence is 13 residues long. The CDR3 nucleotides read TGTGCCAGCGGTGTGGACAGGGTGTACGAGCAGTACTTC. It is translated as CASGVDRVYEQYF.

The V gene is TRBV19, the J gene TRBJ2-7; D is possibly TRBD1 (6 bases). CDR1 is LNHDA and CDR2 is SQIVND in the germline V gene (reference sequence). The CDR3 consists of 11 residues. Trimming stripped 8 bases from V and 3 bases from J, with 8 bases between. CDR3 amino acids: CASARGYEQYF. The CDR3 DNA sequence: TGTGCCAGTGCCAGGGGCTACGAGCAGTACTTC.

The CDR3 loop reads CATSRESNRGSEPQHF. The DNA for the CDR3 is TGTGCCACCAGCAGAGAGAGCAACAGGGGCTCTGAGCCCCAGCATTTT. The V gene is TRBV15, the J gene TRBJ1-5; 7 bases are a match to TRBD1. CDR1 is LNHNV and CDR2 is YYDKDF in the germline V gene (reference sequence). This CDR3 is built from 16 residues. J was trimmed by 8 bases and V by 0 bases; bases with no gene match: 10.

The count of this clone is one. V is TRBV10-2 and J is TRBJ2-7, with 9 positions matching TRBD1. This CDR3 contains 15 residues. CDR1 is WSHSY, CDR2 SAAADI, per germline. Unmatched junction bases numbered 10, after V lost 6 bases and J lost 4 bases. CDR3 loop: CASRQQQGAIYEQYF. DNA of the CDR3: TGCGCCAGCAGGCAGCAACAGGGGGCAATTTACGAGCAGTACTTC.

The rearrangement uses TRBV13 and TRBJ2-1, with 7 bases aligning to TRBD2. The junction had 13 bases not matched to a gene; V was cut back by 2 bases and J by 12 bases. This CDR3 region has 15 residues. Germline V lookup: CDR1 PRHDT, CDR2 FYEKMQ (reference sequence). The CDR3 DNA reads TGTGCCAGCAGCTTATGGCGGGGGATCGATAGGGGGCAGTTCTTC. It specifies CASSLWRGIDRGQFF. The full variable domain, completed using reference TRBV13 and TRBJ2-1, is AAGVIQSPRHLIKEKRETATLKCYPIPRHDTVYWYQQGPGQDPQFLISFYEKMQSDKGSIPDRFSAQQFSDYHSELNMSSLELGDSALYFCASSLWRGIDRGQFFGPGTRLTVL.

This chain joins TRBV30 and TRBJ2-2; TRBD2 is a possible D gene (6 bases). CDR3 length equals 11 residues. The V gene lost 5 bases and the J gene lost 7 bases, with 8 bases spanning the gap. The germline V gene has CDR1 GTSNPN and CDR2 SVGIG (reference sequence). The CDR3 DNA reads as TGTGCCTGGGGGCGGGGCGGGGAGCTGTTTTTT. Translating gives CAWGRGGELFF.

This clone has just one count. The chain employs TRBV27 and TRBJ2-2, with D perhaps matching TRBD1 (5 bases). CDR1 MNHEY and CDR2 SMNVEV come from the germline V gene (reference sequence). CDR3 length: 15 amino acids. Trimming stripped 5 bases from V and 0 bases from J, with 10 bases between. The DNA for the CDR3 is TGTGCCAGCAGTATAGACAGACCGAACACCGGGGAGCTGTTTTTT. Protein product: CASSIDRPNTGELFF.

The chain combines TRBV6-5 with TRBJ2-7; D is perhaps TRBD2 (6 bases). CDR3 length equals 15 residues. Between the trimmed V and J ends, which lost 5 bases and 2 bases, there was a span of 16 bases. CDR1 is MNHEY, CDR2 SVGAGI, per germline. CDR3 sequence (DNA): TGTGCCAGCAGTCCACTCCCGGGACTCGCCTACGAGCAGTACTTC. This sequence encodes CASSPLPGLAYEQYF.

CDR3 amino acids: CASSERGGAGAGSPLHF. The CDR3 nucleotides are TGTGCCAGCAGTGAACGAGGGGGCGCGGGTGCAGGATCACCCCTCCACTTT. The rearrangement links TRBV2 to TRBJ1-6, with 7 nucleotides matching TRBD1. Germline V gives CDR1 SNHLY, CDR2 FYNNEI. CDR3 size: 17 residues. V lost 2 bases and J lost 10; bases outside the gene matches: 14. Together with reference TRBV2 and TRBJ1-6, the CDR3 gives the full variable domain: EPEVTQTPSHQVTQMGQEVILRCVPISNHLYFYWYRQILGQKVEFLVSFYNNEISEKSEIFDDQFSVERPDGSNFTLKIRSTKLEDSAMYFCASSERGGAGAGSPLHFGNGTRLTVT.

V is TRBV18 and J is TRBJ2-7, with 7 nucleotides matching TRBD2. The J segment lost 5 bases and the V segment lost 3 bases, leaving 7 bases of the junction unmatched. Germline loops: CDR1 KGHSH, CDR2 LQKENI. This CDR3 is built from 14 residues. Here the CDR3 reads CASSPAKRGNEQYF. In DNA form, the CDR3 reads TGTGCCAGCTCACCGGCGAAGCGGGGAAACGAGCAGTACTTC.

This sequence joins TRBV18 and TRBJ1-4; 8 bases are a match to TRBD1. V was clipped by 6 bases and J by 6 bases; unmatched bases: 3. Germline V lookup: CDR1 KGHSH, CDR2 LQKENI. The CDR3 extends over 13 amino acids. The CDR3 nucleotides read TGTGCCAGCTCGCAGGGACAGGATGAAAAACTGTTTTTT. Translation gives CASSQGQDEKLFF.

V and J are TRBV5-1 and TRBJ2-5; 10 bases map to TRBD2. Germline V gives CDR1 SGHRS, CDR2 YFSETQ. There are 17 residues in the CDR3. The J segment lost 5 bases and the V segment lost 4 bases, leaving 14 bases of the junction unmatched. CDR3 loop: CASSPGWVSGRAETQYF. DNA of the CDR3: TGCGCCAGCAGCCCTGGGTGGGTAAGCGGGAGGGCCGAGACCCAGTACTTC.

V is TRBV12-3 or TRBV12-4 and J is TRBJ2-2; tentatively, D is TRBD2 (5 bases). V lost 6 bases and J lost 7, with 12 bases in between. The CDR3 spans 13 residues. CDR3 DNA: TGTGCCAGCAGAGTTCAGGAGGTCGGGGAGCTGTTTTTT. Protein: CASRVQEVGELFF.